Below, 15 T cell receptor beta chains from the same sample are listed, as sequenced in a study of blood T cell repertoires in COVID-19. Measured with immunoSEQ multiplex PCR; TCRdb has only the in-frame clones, and not every one. Of about 45,000 clones in the sample, around 85% were seen once. Sequenced input: peripheral blood. The receptors here all came from an elderly woman with acute or convalescent COVID-19.

Here the CDR3 reads CAAGRGVGETQYF. CDR3 nucleotides: TGTGCCGCGGGACGGGGGGTCGGCGAGACCCAGTACTTC. The chain joins TRBV19 to TRBJ2-5, with TRBD2 matching 7 bases. The CDR3 loop spans 13 amino acids. Per the germline V gene, CDR1 is LNHDA and CDR2 is SQIVND (reference sequence). V was clipped by 11 bases and J by 5 bases; unmatched bases: 11. The variable domain in full, completed from reference TRBV19 and TRBJ2-5, reads DGGITQSPKYLFRKEGQNVTLSCEQNLNHDAMYWYRQDPGQGLRLIYYSQIVNDFQKGDIAEGYSVSREKKESFPLTVTSAQKNPTAFYLCAAGRGVGETQYFGPGTRLLVL.

This chain links TRBV19 with TRBJ2-4, with D perhaps TRBD1 (6 bases). CDR3 size: 14 residues. Deletions cut 5 bases from V and 4 bases from J, with 12 bases between. The germline gives CDR1 LNHDA, CDR2 SQIVND (reference sequence). The DNA of the CDR3 is TGTGCCAGTAGTCCAGGGGTTGGGAAAAACATTCAGTACTTC. Its protein is CASSPGVGKNIQYF.

The chain links TRBV19 to TRBJ2-2, with a weak D call TRBD1 (6 bases). With 6 bases removed from V and 2 bases from J, the gap between germline ends came to 13 bases. The CDR3 is 15 amino acids. Germline lookup yields CDR1 LNHDA and CDR2 SQIVND (reference sequence). DNA of the CDR3: TGTGCCAGTAGAGGCTCAGGGGTTAACACCGGGGAGCTGTTTTTT. It is translated as CASRGSGVNTGELFF.

The genes are TRBV5-4 and TRBJ1-3, with TRBD1 as a possible D gene (5 bases). Trimming pared 4 bases from V and 3 bases from J, leaving 11 bases between. The length of the CDR3 is 14 residues. The germline gives CDR1 SGHNT, CDR2 YYREEE (reference sequence). In nucleotides, the CDR3 is TGTGCCAGCAGCCTCGACAGTATTGGAAACACCATATATTTT. Translation gives CASSLDSIGNTIYF.

This chain links TRBV2 with TRBJ1-2; TRBD1 matches at 9 bases. Germline-derived CDR1 and CDR2 are SNHLY and FYNNEI. The V segment lost 7 bases and the J segment 4 bases; nucleotides outside the gene matches: 7. CDR3 length: 14 residues. The chain's CDR3 is CASNTGGEGYGYTF. In DNA form, the CDR3 reads TGTGCCAGCAACACAGGGGGCGAGGGCTATGGCTACACCTTC.

This clone appeared a single time. The CDR3 loop reads CASSFQRGNYGYTF. CDR3 bases: TGTGCCAGCAGTTTCCAACGCGGGAACTATGGCTACACCTTC. The rearrangement uses TRBV28 and TRBJ1-2; no clear D gene. With 3 bases removed from V and 2 bases from J, the gap between germline ends came to 10 bases. The CDR3 totals 14 residues. Germline V lookup: CDR1 MDHEN, CDR2 SYDVKM.

This chain links TRBV3-1 (or the pseudogene TRBV3-2) with TRBJ2-5, with TRBD1 matching over 7 bases. Germline loops: CDR1 LGHDT, CDR2 YNNKEL (reference sequence). The CDR3 length is 15 residues. V was pared by 4 bases and J by 0 bases, with 5 bases of the junction left unmatched. CDR3 residues: CASSRTTGYQETQYF. DNA for the CDR3: TGTGCCAGCAGCCGAACGACAGGGTACCAAGAGACCCAGTACTTC.

The chain is built from TRBV28 and TRBJ1-3, with D hard to call. The CDR3 has 13 residues. Looked up from germline, CDR1 is MDHEN and CDR2 is SYDVKM. V was pared by 3 bases and J by 1 base, with 4 bases between. CDR3 sequence: CASSFESGNTIYF. CDR3 bases: TGTGCCAGCAGTTTTGAGTCTGGAAACACCATATATTTT.

The CDR3 is CASSQGELQGARGYTF. CDR3 sequence (DNA): TGTGCCAGCAGCCAAGGAGAGTTGCAGGGGGCGCGCGGCTACACCTTC. The gene calls are TRBV3-1 (or the pseudogene TRBV3-2) and TRBJ1-2; 8 bases align to TRBD1. This CDR3 has 16 residues. V lost 1 base and J lost 8; bases outside the gene matches: 12. Per germline, CDR1 LGHDT and CDR2 YNNKEL (reference sequence).

The genes are TRBV2 and TRBJ2-7; 7 bases line up with TRBD2. CDR1 SNHLY and CDR2 FYNNEI come from the germline V gene. The length of the CDR3 is 16 residues. CDR3 coding DNA: TGTCCCCCCTGGGGGGGGGAAGGGGTGGGCTCCTACGAGCAGTACTTC. Residues: CPPWGGEGVGSYEQYF.

The chain recombines TRBV6-1 with TRBJ2-1, with no clear D. The CDR3 loop spans 16 amino acids. With 2 bases removed from V and 0 bases from J, the gap between germline ends came to 11 bases. Per germline, CDR1 MNHNS and CDR2 SASEGT. CDR3 DNA: TGTGCCAGCAGTGAATGGGTAGCCGACTCCTACAATGAGCAGTTCTTC. This translates into CASSEWVADSYNEQFF.

This chain uses TRBV5-6 with TRBJ2-2; the D gene is possibly TRBD2 (5 bases). V was cut by 2 bases and J by 1 base, with 9 bases left in between. The CDR3 is 15 residues long. Germline CDR1 reads SGHDT; CDR2 reads YYEEEE. CDR3 sequence (DNA): TGTGCCAGCAGCTTACTAGGGAAGAACACCGGGGAGCTGTTTTTT. This gives the protein CASSLLGKNTGELFF.

The genes are TRBV7-9 and TRBJ2-6; TRBD2 matches at 9 bases. The trim removed 7 bases at V and 4 bases at J, leaving 8 bases unmatched. The CDR3 spans 16 residues. The germline V gene has CDR1 SEHNR and CDR2 FQNEAQ (reference sequence). This CDR3 is CASIPGLARGANVLTF. The DNA for the CDR3 is TGTGCCAGCATCCCGGGACTAGCACGGGGGGCCAACGTCCTGACTTTC.

The rearrangement links TRBV25-1 to TRBJ1-1; possibly TRBD1 for D (5 bases). This CDR3 is 16 amino acids long. V lost 1 base, J lost 3 bases, and 15 bases lay in between. From germline, CDR1 is MGHDK and CDR2 SYGVNS. Here the CDR3 DNA reads TGTGCCAGCAGTGAATTCGGGGGAGCCCGCTACACTGAAGCTTTCTTT. Translation: CASSEFGGARYTEAFF. The whole variable domain, filled in from reference TRBV25-1 and TRBJ1-1, reads EADIYQTPRYLVIGTGKKITLECSQTMGHDKMYWYQQDPGMELHLIHYSYGVNSTEKGDLSSESTVSRIRTEHFPLTLESARPSHTSQYLCASSEFGGARYTEAFFGQGTRLTVV.

This chain's CDR3 is CASSLTYRGSEAFF. The CDR3 bases are TGTGCCAGCAGCTTGACTTATAGGGGATCTGAAGCTTTCTTT. V is TRBV7-2 and J is TRBJ1-1; possibly TRBD1 for D (5 bases). Trimming removed 3 bases at V and 6 bases at J, with 14 bases between. CDR1 and CDR2 from the germline V gene are SGHTA and FQGNSA. The CDR3 loop spans 14 amino acids.